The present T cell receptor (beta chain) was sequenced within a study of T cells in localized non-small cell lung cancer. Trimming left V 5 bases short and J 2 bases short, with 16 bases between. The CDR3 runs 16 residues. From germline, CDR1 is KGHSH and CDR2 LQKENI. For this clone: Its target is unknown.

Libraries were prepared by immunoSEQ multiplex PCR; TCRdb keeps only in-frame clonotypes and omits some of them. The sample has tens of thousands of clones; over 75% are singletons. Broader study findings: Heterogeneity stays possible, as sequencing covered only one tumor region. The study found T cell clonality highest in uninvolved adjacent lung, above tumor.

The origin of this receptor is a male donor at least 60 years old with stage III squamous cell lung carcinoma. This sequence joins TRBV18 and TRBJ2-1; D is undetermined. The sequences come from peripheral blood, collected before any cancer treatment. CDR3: CASSTDEAAAYNEQFF. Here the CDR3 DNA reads TGTGCCAGCTCAACAGATGAGGCGGCCGCCTACAATGAGCAGTTCTTC.